This TCR beta chain stems from a study of blood T cell repertoires in COVID-19. Across the whole study: The samples span acute and convalescent COVID-19 from the United States, Italy and Spain.

Only in-frame clones appear in the TCRdb table, and some are missing; sequencing was by immunoSEQ multiplex PCR. The sample lists 250,000 to 350,000 clones, just under 90% occurring once. Notes on this clone: This sample also contains other DNA sequences that code for the same CDR3.

The CDR3 extends over 12 amino acids. Trimming cost V 0 bases and J 5 bases, with 4 bases left between them. CDR1 and CDR2 from the germline V gene are LGHDT and YNNKEL (reference sequence). The V gene is TRBV3-1 (or the pseudogene TRBV3-2), the J gene TRBJ2-5, with D uncertain. This receptor was obtained from a woman in her fifties or sixties who had been exposed to COVID-19. The sample comprised PBMCs or T cells enriched from blood (not recorded which). The CDR3 region has the DNA TGTGCCAGCAGCCAAGATCGTGAGACCCAGTACTTC. Residues: CASSQDRETQYF.